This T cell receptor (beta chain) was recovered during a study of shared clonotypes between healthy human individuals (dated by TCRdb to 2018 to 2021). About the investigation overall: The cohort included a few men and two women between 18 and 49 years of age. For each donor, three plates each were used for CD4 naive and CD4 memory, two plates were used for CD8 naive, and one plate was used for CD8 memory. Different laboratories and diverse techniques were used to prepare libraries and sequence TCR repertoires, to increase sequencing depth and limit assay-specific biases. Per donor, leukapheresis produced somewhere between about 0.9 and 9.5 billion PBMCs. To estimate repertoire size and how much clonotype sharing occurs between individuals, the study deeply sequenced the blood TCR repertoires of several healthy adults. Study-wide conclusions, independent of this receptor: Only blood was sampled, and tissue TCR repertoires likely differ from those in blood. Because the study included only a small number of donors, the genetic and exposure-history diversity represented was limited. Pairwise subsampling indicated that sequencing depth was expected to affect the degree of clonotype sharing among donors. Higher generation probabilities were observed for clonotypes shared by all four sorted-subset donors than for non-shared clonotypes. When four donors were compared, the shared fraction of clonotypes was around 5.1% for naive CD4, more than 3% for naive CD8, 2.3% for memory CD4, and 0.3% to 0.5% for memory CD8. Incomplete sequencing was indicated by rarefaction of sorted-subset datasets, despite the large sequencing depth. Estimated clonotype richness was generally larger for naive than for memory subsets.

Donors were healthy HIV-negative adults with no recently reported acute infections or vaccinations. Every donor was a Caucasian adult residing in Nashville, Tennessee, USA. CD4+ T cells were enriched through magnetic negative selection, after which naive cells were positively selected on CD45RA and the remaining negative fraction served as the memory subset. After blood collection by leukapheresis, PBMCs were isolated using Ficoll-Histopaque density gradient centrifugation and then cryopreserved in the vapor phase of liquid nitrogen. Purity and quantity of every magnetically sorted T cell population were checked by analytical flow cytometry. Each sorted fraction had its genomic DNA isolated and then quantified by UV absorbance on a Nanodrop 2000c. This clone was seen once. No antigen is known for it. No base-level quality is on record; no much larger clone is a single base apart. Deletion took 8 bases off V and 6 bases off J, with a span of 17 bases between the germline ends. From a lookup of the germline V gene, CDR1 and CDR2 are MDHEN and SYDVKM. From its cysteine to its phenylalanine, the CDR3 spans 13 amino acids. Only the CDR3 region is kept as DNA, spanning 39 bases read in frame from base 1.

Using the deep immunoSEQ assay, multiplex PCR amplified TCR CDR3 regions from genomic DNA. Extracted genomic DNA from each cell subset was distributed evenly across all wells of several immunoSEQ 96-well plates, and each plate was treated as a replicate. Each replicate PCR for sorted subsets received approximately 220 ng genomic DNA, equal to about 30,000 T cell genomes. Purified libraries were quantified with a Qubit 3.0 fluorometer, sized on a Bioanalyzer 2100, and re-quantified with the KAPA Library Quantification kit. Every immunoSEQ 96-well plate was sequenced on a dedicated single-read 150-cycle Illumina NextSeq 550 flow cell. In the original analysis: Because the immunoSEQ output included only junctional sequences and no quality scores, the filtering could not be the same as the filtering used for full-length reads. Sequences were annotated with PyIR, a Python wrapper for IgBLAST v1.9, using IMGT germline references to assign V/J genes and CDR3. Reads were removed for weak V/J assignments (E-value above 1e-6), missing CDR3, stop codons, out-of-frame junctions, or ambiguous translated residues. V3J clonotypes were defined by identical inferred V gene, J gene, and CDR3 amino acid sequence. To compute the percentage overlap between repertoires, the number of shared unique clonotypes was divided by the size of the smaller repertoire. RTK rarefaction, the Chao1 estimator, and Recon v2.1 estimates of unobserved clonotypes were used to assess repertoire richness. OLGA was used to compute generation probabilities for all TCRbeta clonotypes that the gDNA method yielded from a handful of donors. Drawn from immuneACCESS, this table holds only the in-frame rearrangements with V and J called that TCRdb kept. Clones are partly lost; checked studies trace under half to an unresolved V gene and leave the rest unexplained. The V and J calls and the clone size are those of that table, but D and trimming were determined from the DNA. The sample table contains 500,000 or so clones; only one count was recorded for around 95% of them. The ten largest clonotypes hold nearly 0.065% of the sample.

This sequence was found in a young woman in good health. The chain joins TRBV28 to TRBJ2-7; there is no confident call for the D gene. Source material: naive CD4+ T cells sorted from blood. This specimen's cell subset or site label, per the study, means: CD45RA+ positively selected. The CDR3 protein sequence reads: CASGRHKYAEQYF. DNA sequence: TGTGCCAGCGGACGGCACAAATATGCCGAGCAGTACTTC. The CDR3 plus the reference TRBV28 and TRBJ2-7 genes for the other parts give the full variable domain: DVKVTQSSRYLVKRTGEKVFLECVQDMDHENMFWYRQDPGLGLRLIYFSYDVKMKEKGDIPEGYSVSREKKERFSLILESASTNQTSMYLCASGRHKYAEQYFGPGTRLTVT.